Following are 26 T cell receptor beta chains from one sample sequenced in a study of blood T cell repertoires in COVID-19. The table came from immunoSEQ multiplex PCR; TCRdb's copy has only in-frame clones and leaves some out. The sample records 110,000 to 150,000 clones, roughly 85% being singletons. Material for sequencing was PBMCs or T cells enriched from blood (not recorded which). Receptor source: a man aged 50 to 59 who had recovered from COVID-19.

J is TRBJ2-5 and V is TRBV5-8; TRBD1 matches at 10 bases. V shed 4 bases and J 4 bases; nucleotides not matched to a gene: 4. Per the germline V gene, CDR1 is SGHTS and CDR2 is YDEGEE. CDR3 length: 14 amino acids. This CDR3 is CASSQRDRGETQYF. The DNA of the CDR3 is TGTGCCAGCAGCCAAAGGGACAGGGGAGAGACCCAGTACTTC.

The chain carries TRBV3-1 (or the pseudogene TRBV3-2) and TRBJ1-6, with D unclear. From germline, CDR1 is LGHDT and CDR2 YNNKEL (reference sequence). This CDR3 region has 13 residues. Trimming removed 1 base from V and 7 bases from J, with 5 bases in between. The CDR3 DNA sequence: TGTGCCAGCAGCCAAGCCCGGAATTCACCCCTCCACTTT. It translates to CASSQARNSPLHF.

This chain links TRBV19 with TRBJ2-3, with D possibly being TRBD2 (6 bases). The germline V and J ends were trimmed by 7 bases and 3 bases, with 14 bases remaining between them. Germline lookup yields CDR1 LNHDA and CDR2 SQIVND (reference sequence). This CDR3 contains 14 residues. CDR3 nucleotides: TGTGCCAGTAAGGTCGGGGCGGGGACAGATACGCAGTATTTT. It yields the protein CASKVGAGTDTQYF.

This chain connects TRBV14 to TRBJ2-1, with 8 bases fitting TRBD2. The CDR3 extends over 17 amino acids. From germline, CDR1 is SGHDN and CDR2 FVKESK. V lost 0 bases to trimming and J lost 3 bases; unmatched junction nucleotides: 7. The CDR3 is CASSQDIKRGIYNEQFF. CDR3 DNA: TGTGCCAGCAGCCAAGATATAAAGCGGGGGATCTACAATGAGCAGTTCTTC.

This clone was picked up one time. The chain uses TRBV7-9 and TRBJ2-7, with TRBD1 matching over 9 bases. V trimming: 1 base; J trimming: 4 bases; junction bases outside the gene matches: 5. Germline assignment: CDR1 SEHNR and CDR2 FQNEAQ (reference sequence). The CDR3 covers 15 residues. CDR3 sequence (DNA): TGTGCCAGCAGCTTAGGGGCGGGACAGGGTTACGAGCAGTACGTC. Translation gives CASSLGAGQGYEQYV.

V and J are TRBV27 and TRBJ2-7, with D tentatively TRBD1 (6 bases). V lost 9 bases and J 2 bases, leaving 23 bases between the germline ends. The CDR3 extends over 16 amino acids. Per the germline V gene, CDR1 is MNHEY and CDR2 is SMNVEV (reference sequence). The CDR3 DNA sequence: TGTGCCAGTCGAAACCCCCAGGGGCAAAGTACCTACGAGCAGTACTTC. It is translated as CASRNPQGQSTYEQYF.

In the case of this clone: Given a much more abundant clone one base away, this may be a read error. V gene TRBV7-3 combines with J gene TRBJ1-2, with a tentative D call TRBD1 (6 bases). Trimming took off 5 bases at V and 1 base at J, with 8 bases between the two ends. The CDR3 contains 13 residues. CDR1 is SGHTA, CDR2 FQGTGA, per germline. The CDR3 DNA follows: TGTGCCAGCAGCCCGGGACATAACTATGGCTACACCTTC. Its translation is CASSPGHNYGYTF.

With respect to this clone: Germline and junction disagree at one end, which may indicate a read error. The chain couples TRBV29-1 to TRBJ1-3; D unclear. CDR1 and CDR2 (germline): SQVTM, ANQGSEA. CDR3 length equals 13 residues. The CDR3 spells CSVEDLGFDGLFF. The CDR3 coding sequence is TGCAGCGTTGAAGATCTGGGTTTCGATGGACTATTTTTT.

This rearrangement joins TRBV27 to TRBJ1-5, with D perhaps matching TRBD1 (6 bases). V lost 3 bases to trimming and J lost 3 bases, with 15 bases between them. The CDR3 has 16 residues. Germline assignment: CDR1 MNHEY and CDR2 SMNVEV (reference sequence). CDR3 nucleotide sequence: TGTGCCAGCAGTTTCACAGGGTCTCGGTTCAATCAGCCCCAGCATTTT. It specifies CASSFTGSRFNQPQHF.

The chain uses TRBV10-3 and TRBJ2-7, with D maybe TRBD2 (7 bases). The CDR3 has 12 residues. Trimming pared 11 bases from V and 6 bases from J, leaving 17 bases between. Germline CDR1 ENHRY, CDR2 SYGVKD. CDR3 residues: CASREGGGEQYV. CDR3 DNA: TGTGCCTCACGCGAAGGGGGGGGCGAGCAGTACGTC.

The genes are TRBV6-5 and TRBJ1-1; D might be TRBD1 (5 bases). V gave up 7 bases and J gave up 6 bases, with 12 bases separating them. In germline, CDR1 is MNHEY, CDR2 SVGAGI. The CDR3 runs to 12 residues. The CDR3 here is CASTYGGAEAFF. CDR3 sequence (DNA): TGTGCCAGCACCTATGGGGGGGCTGAAGCTTTCTTT.

The sample holds a few counts of this clone. The chain joins TRBV24-1 to TRBJ2-7, with 7 bases aligning to TRBD2. This CDR3 region has 15 residues. Trimming took 0 bases from V and 0 from J; bases not matched to a gene: 1. Germline-derived CDR1 and CDR2 are KGHDR and SFDVKD. CDR3 sequence: CATSDLSSGSYEQYF. CDR3 nucleotides: TGTGCCACCAGTGATTTGTCTAGCGGCTCCTACGAGCAGTACTTC.

V and J are TRBV9 and TRBJ2-1, with a tentative D call TRBD2 (6 bases). The CDR3 covers 15 residues. From germline, CDR1 is SGDLS and CDR2 YYNGEE. The V end lost 0 bases, the J end lost 4 bases, and 11 bases lay between the germline ends. As DNA, the CDR3 is TGTGCCAGCAGCGTAGTTGCTAGCGAATACAATGAGCAGTTCTTC. Translated: CASSVVASEYNEQFF.

This clone was observed a single time. The chain links TRBV2 to TRBJ2-3, with D tentatively TRBD1 (6 bases). The V end was cut by 6 bases, the J end by 5 bases, with 33 bases between. This CDR3 spans 20 amino acids. Germline CDR1 and CDR2: SNHLY and FYNNEI. In DNA form, the CDR3 reads TGTGCCAGCAGAAAGGGGGACGGACAGATTCAACTTAAGTCCGGAGATACGCAGTATTTT. Translation gives CASRKGDGQIQLKSGDTQYF.

The V gene is TRBV5-1, the J gene TRBJ2-1; D gene uncertain. Per germline, CDR1 SGHRS and CDR2 YFSETQ. Trimming cost V 0 bases and J 4 bases, with 8 bases left between them. The CDR3 totals 14 residues. The CDR3 bases are TGCGCCAGCAGCTTGGCCGGTGAATACAATGAGCAGTTCTTC. It encodes CASSLAGEYNEQFF.

A single count supports this clone. V and J are TRBV11-2 and TRBJ1-2, with TRBD1 as a possible D gene (6 bases). The CDR3 consists of 13 residues. From germline, CDR1 is SGHAT and CDR2 FQNNGV. V lost 1 base and J 8 bases, leaving 11 bases between the germline ends. DNA of the CDR3: TGTGCCAGCAGCTTAGTCAGGGGAAAAGGCTACACCTTC. It codes for CASSLVRGKGYTF.

This chain uses TRBV28 with TRBJ1-5; D gene uncertain. Deletions cut 5 bases from V and 2 bases from J, with 13 bases between. From germline, CDR1 is MDHEN and CDR2 SYDVKM. CDR3 length equals 15 residues. Here the CDR3 DNA reads TGTGCCAGCAGTGCGCCGGGGATGGGCAATCAGCCCCAGCATTTT. Amino acid sequence: CASSAPGMGNQPQHF.

The chain combines TRBV18 with TRBJ2-2, with D possibly matching TRBD2 (7 bases). Germline CDR1 reads KGHSH; CDR2 reads LQKENI. The CDR3 extends over 16 amino acids. The germline V and J ends were trimmed by 6 bases and 1 base, with 15 bases remaining between them. CDR3 loop: CASSLQGGRNTGELFF. The CDR3 bases are TGTGCCAGCTCGTTACAGGGCGGGAGGAACACCGGGGAGCTGTTTTTT.

This sequence joins TRBV11-3 and TRBJ2-2, with D perhaps TRBD1 (6 bases). Trimming cost V 1 base and J 1 base, with 22 bases left between them. CDR3 size: 20 residues. Germline CDR1 SGHNT, CDR2 YENEEA. This CDR3 is CASSLGSLRPGQMNTGELFF. In DNA, the CDR3 is TGTGCCAGCAGCTTAGGTTCCCTCCGACCGGGACAAATGAACACCGGGGAGCTGTTTTTT.

The genes are TRBV28 and TRBJ2-1; TRBD2 might be the D (6 bases). The CDR3 spans 12 residues. Germline assignment: CDR1 MDHEN and CDR2 SYDVKM. V lost 2 bases, J lost 7 bases, and 6 bases lay in between. The CDR3: CASSLLANEQFF. CDR3 coding DNA: TGTGCCAGCAGTTTACTAGCGAATGAGCAGTTCTTC.

The V gene is TRBV6-5, the J gene TRBJ2-7; weak D call: TRBD2 (6 bases). V gave up 0 bases and J gave up 0 bases, with 12 bases separating them. The CDR3 is 16 residues long. Germline CDR1 and CDR2: MNHEY and SVGAGI. The CDR3 region has the DNA TGTGCCAGCAGTTACTCGTACGGGGGTAGCTCCTACGAGCAGTACTTC. As protein: CASSYSYGGSSYEQYF.

The chain links TRBV2 to TRBJ2-5, with D perhaps TRBD2 (5 bases). V dropped 6 bases and J dropped 5 bases, with 10 bases sitting between them. The germline gives CDR1 SNHLY, CDR2 FYNNEI. The CDR3 sequence is 12 residues long. The CDR3 reads CASRDRGETQYF. The CDR3, as DNA: TGTGCCAGCAGGGACCGCGGGGAGACCCAGTACTTC.

The chain joins TRBV6-7 to TRBJ1-1, with D perhaps TRBD1 (5 bases). TRBV6-7 is an ORF, and what it does is uncertain. V was shortened by 1 base and J by 3 bases, with 21 bases between the two germline ends. There are 18 residues in the CDR3. CDR3 loop: CASSYYGPGPGGDTEAFF. The CDR3 nucleotides are TGTGCCAGCAGTTACTACGGCCCCGGGCCCGGGGGGGACACTGAAGCTTTCTTT.

The rearrangement links TRBV7-9 to TRBJ1-2; maybe TRBD1 (5 bases). V lost 10 bases to trimming and J lost 8 bases, with 20 bases between them. The CDR3 is made up of 13 amino acids. Germline CDR1 SEHNR, CDR2 FQNEAQ (reference sequence). DNA of the CDR3: TGTGCCATCGGATCCCGGGGGGAAGGAGGCTACACCTTC. Amino acids: CAIGSRGEGGYTF.

This chain connects TRBV28 to TRBJ2-7; no clear D. Germline loops: CDR1 MDHEN, CDR2 SYDVKM. Trimming removed 6 bases from V and 1 base from J, with 10 bases in between. The CDR3 is 13 amino acids. Here the CDR3 DNA reads TGTGCCAGCAGCACAACTAATTCCTACGAGCAGTACTTC. Amino acids: CASSTTNSYEQYF. Full variable domain (outside the CDR3, taken from reference TRBV28 and TRBJ2-7): DVKVTQSSRYLVKRTGEKVFLECVQDMDHENMFWYRQDPGLGLRLIYFSYDVKMKEKGDIPEGYSVSREKKERFSLILESASTNQTSMYLCASSTTNSYEQYFGPGTRLTVT.

CDR3 protein: CASSRGSLSSEKLFF. For the CDR3, the DNA is TGTGCCAGCAGCCGAGGATCCTTGAGTAGTGAAAAACTGTTTTTT. This chain joins TRBV27 and TRBJ1-4; D ambiguous. Trimming stripped 6 bases from V and 7 bases from J, with 18 bases between. The CDR3 is made up of 15 amino acids. The V gene's germline CDR1 is MNHEY and CDR2 SMNVEV (reference sequence).